This entry lists 22 T cell receptor beta chains sequenced from one sample in a study of beta chain features in type 1 diabetes. The entirety of the isolated RNA underwent reverse transcription, so expressed TCRB transcripts were sequenced. TCRdb's table, derived via immunoSEQ multiplex PCR, lists solely in-frame clones and lacks some. The data hold 130,000 to 150,000 clones, with over 9.5% observed a single time. Sequencing was performed on naive CD4+ T cells from blood. The receptor source for this set is a man between 18 and 29 years old in good health.

This clone came up a few times. The V and J genes are TRBV9 and TRBJ2-3; 9 bases fit TRBD2. This CDR3 is 16 amino acids long. Trimming cost V 0 bases and J 0 bases; bases outside gene matches: 2. The germline CDR1 and CDR2 sequences are SGDLS and YYNGEE. The CDR3 loop reads CASSVGGLASTDTQYF. The CDR3 nucleotides read TGTGCCAGCAGCGTAGGTGGACTAGCGAGCACAGATACGCAGTATTTT.

The chain has TRBV7-9 and TRBJ2-1; D is possibly TRBD1 (6 bases). This CDR3 has 14 residues. The V gene's germline CDR1 is SEHNR and CDR2 FQNEAQ (reference sequence). Trimming stripped 0 bases from V and 3 bases from J, with 6 bases between. The CDR3: CASSLARGYNEQFF. The CDR3 bases are TGTGCCAGCAGCTTAGCCAGGGGCTACAATGAGCAGTTCTTC.

This clone was seen more than once but under ten times. The chain uses TRBV19 and TRBJ2-6; 10 bases align to TRBD1. J was trimmed by 4 bases and V by 7 bases; bases with no gene match: 10. The CDR3 is 17 residues long. CDR1 is LNHDA and CDR2 is SQIVND in the germline V gene (reference sequence). The CDR3 sequence: CASIPGTGVPGANVLTF. The CDR3 DNA sequence: TGTGCCAGTATCCCTGGGACAGGGGTTCCCGGGGCCAACGTCCTGACTTTC.

V usage is TRBV28 and J usage is TRBJ2-5; 7 positions agree with TRBD1. The end of the DNA is better explained by TRBJ2-7, so the J call may be wrong. The CDR3 contains 15 residues. CDR1 MDHEN and CDR2 SYDVKM come from the germline V gene. The CDR3 here is CASSFGAGGSYEQYF. Written as DNA, the CDR3 is TGTGCCAGCAGTTTTGGTGCAGGGGGCTCCTACGAGCAGTACTTC.

This clone was picked up a small number of times. The J gene is TRBJ1-1, the V gene TRBV4-1, with 7 bases matching TRBD1. In germline, CDR1 is MGHRA, CDR2 YSYEKL. J gave up 2 bases and V 6 bases, and 3 bases lay outside the gene matches. The CDR3 consists of 13 residues. CDR3 residues: CASSTGVNTEAFF. CDR3 bases: TGCGCCAGCAGTACAGGGGTAAACACTGAAGCTTTCTTT.

The chain links TRBV4-2 to TRBJ2-7; 11 bases align to TRBD2. V gave up 4 bases and J gave up 1 base; unmatched junction bases: 9. The length of the CDR3 is 17 residues. CDR1 and CDR2 (germline): LGHNA, YNFKEQ. In DNA, the CDR3 is TGTGCCAGCAGCCCCCTGGGAACTAGCGGGGGATCCTACGAGCAGTACTTC. Translating gives CASSPLGTSGGSYEQYF.

The V gene is TRBV5-1, the J gene TRBJ1-5; 7 bases are a match to TRBD1. With V trimmed by 4 bases and J by 4 bases, 5 bases remained unmatched. The CDR3 length is 14 residues. Germline-derived CDR1 and CDR2 are SGHRS and YFSETQ. Written as DNA, the CDR3 is TGCGCCAGCAGCGAGGGACAGTTAAATCAGCCCCAGCATTTT. Amino acids: CASSEGQLNQPQHF.

This clone was observed at least ten times. V gene TRBV30 combines with J gene TRBJ1-2; 7 nucleotides agree with TRBD1. Germline V lookup: CDR1 GTSNPN, CDR2 SVGIG (reference sequence). V trimming: 0 bases; J trimming: 0 bases; junction bases outside the gene matches: 4. This CDR3 comprises 15 residues. This chain's CDR3 is CAWSVRDRSNYGYTF. DNA of the CDR3: TGTGCCTGGAGTGTCCGGGACAGATCTAACTATGGCTACACCTTC.

The J gene is TRBJ2-7, the V gene TRBV4-1; 8 positions match TRBD2. The CDR3 sequence is 15 residues long. Looked up from germline, CDR1 is MGHRA and CDR2 is YSYEKL. The trim removed 3 bases at V and 3 bases at J, leaving 7 bases unmatched. The CDR3 loop reads CASSQMGRGGYEQYF. For the CDR3, the DNA is TGCGCCAGCAGCCAGATGGGACGGGGGGGCTACGAGCAGTACTTC.

V gene TRBV5-1 combines with J gene TRBJ2-2; TRBD2 aligns across 10 bases. CDR1 and CDR2 from the germline V gene are SGHRS and YFSETQ. Unmatched junction bases numbered 9, after V lost 6 bases and J lost 4 bases. The CDR3 covers 16 residues. The CDR3 DNA reads TGCGCCAGCACCAAACTAGCGGGGAGCCCCACCGGGGAGCTGTTTTTT. Translated: CASTKLAGSPTGELFF.

V and J are TRBV18 and TRBJ2-7; 11 bases align to TRBD2. Trimming cost V 6 bases and J 4 bases; bases outside gene matches: 11. The CDR3 extends over 16 amino acids. From germline, CDR1 is KGHSH and CDR2 LQKENI. CDR3 sequence reads: CASSLLPSGGQYEQYF. The CDR3 region has the DNA TGTGCCAGCTCCCTGTTGCCTAGCGGGGGGCAGTACGAGCAGTACTTC. Based on the CDR3 plus reference TRBV18 and TRBJ2-7, the full variable domain is NAGVMQNPRHLVRRRGQEARLRCSPMKGHSHVYWYRQLPEEGLKFMVYLQKENIIDESGMPKERFSAEFPKEGPSILRIQQVVRGDSAAYFCASSLLPSGGQYEQYFGPGTRLTVT.

In its sample, this clone was seen once. V gene TRBV6-4 combines with J gene TRBJ2-1, with TRBD2 matching 9 bases. In germline, CDR1 is MRHNA, CDR2 SNTAGT. The CDR3 is 15 amino acids. Unmatched junction bases numbered 3, after V lost 6 bases and J lost 0 bases. The CDR3 sequence is CASSELAGSYNEQFF. For the CDR3, the DNA is TGTGCCAGCAGCGAACTAGCGGGCTCCTACAATGAGCAGTTCTTC.

This clone was picked up a small number of times. The chain has TRBV6-6 and TRBJ1-6; 9 positions agree with TRBD1. V shed 5 bases and J 7 bases; nucleotides not matched to a gene: 6. Germline CDR1 MNHNY, CDR2 SVGAGI (reference sequence). CDR3 length: 15 amino acids. This CDR3 reads CASSPRTGANSPLHF. In DNA, the CDR3 is TGTGCCAGCAGTCCGCGGACAGGGGCGAATTCACCCCTCCACTTT.

This clone was recorded a few times. The chain joins TRBV28 to TRBJ1-5; weak D call: TRBD1 (6 bases). Trimming removed 5 bases at V and 10 bases at J, with 18 bases between. The CDR3 spans 14 residues. CDR1 is MDHEN, CDR2 SYDVKM, per germline. The CDR3: CASSPGDMSKPQHF. The CDR3 region has the DNA TGTGCCAGCAGTCCAGGGGACATGTCCAAACCCCAGCATTTT.

This sequence joins TRBV28 and TRBJ1-2, with 10 bases that match TRBD1. The CDR3 loop spans 16 amino acids. V trimming: 1 base; J trimming: 6 bases; junction bases outside the gene matches: 8. The germline V gene encodes CDR1 MDHEN and CDR2 SYDVKM. The DNA for the CDR3 is TGTGCCAGCAGTTTATCCGGACAGGGGGGTTATCATGGCTACACCTTC. Amino acids: CASSLSGQGGYHGYTF.

The V call is TRBV28, the J call TRBJ2-4; the D gene is possibly TRBD2 (6 bases). This CDR3 spans 15 amino acids. V was pared by 3 bases and J by 4 bases, with 13 bases between. Germline-derived CDR1 and CDR2 are MDHEN and SYDVKM. CDR3 in amino acids: CASSFGGTLKNIQYF. For the CDR3, the DNA is TGTGCCAGCAGTTTTGGGGGGACGCTAAAAAACATTCAGTACTTC.

V usage is TRBV7-9 and J usage is TRBJ2-2; weak D call: TRBD1 (7 bases). CDR3 length equals 15 residues. The V end lost 5 bases, the J end lost 5 bases, and 15 bases lay between the germline ends. Germline V gene sequence: CDR1 SEHNR, CDR2 FQNEAQ (reference sequence). In DNA form, the CDR3 reads TGTGCCAGCAGCCTTGCCAGGGGGAGGACCGGGGAGCTGTTTTTT. It encodes CASSLARGRTGELFF.

The V gene is TRBV18, the J gene TRBJ1-5; a weak D match, TRBD1 (5 bases). The CDR3 has 17 residues. The germline V gene encodes CDR1 KGHSH and CDR2 LQKENI. V was shortened by 0 bases and J by 2 bases, with 14 bases between the two germline ends. The CDR3 loop reads CASSPPGGRDGNQPQHF. CDR3 DNA sequence: TGTGCCAGCTCACCACCGGGGGGACGGGATGGCAATCAGCCCCAGCATTTT.

A few counts support this clone. The gene calls are TRBV10-3 and TRBJ2-2; 10 nucleotides match TRBD2. V lost 0 bases and J lost 4; bases outside the gene matches: 8. In germline, CDR1 is ENHRY, CDR2 SYGVKD. The CDR3 totals 18 residues. CDR3 sequence reads: CAISESELAGVSTGELFF. The DNA for the CDR3 is TGTGCCATCAGTGAGTCGGAGCTAGCGGGGGTTTCCACCGGGGAGCTGTTTTTT.

This clone was seen a handful of times. This sequence joins TRBV11-2 and TRBJ1-5; 10 positions agree with TRBD1. The germline gives CDR1 SGHAT, CDR2 FQNNGV. The trim removed 4 bases at V and 2 bases at J, leaving 11 bases unmatched. The length of the CDR3 is 18 residues. DNA of the CDR3: TGTGCCAGCAGCTGGGGGGGGACAGGGGCCCGGGGCAATCAGCCCCAGCATTTT. Amino acids: CASSWGGTGARGNQPQHF.

This clone was seen a handful of times. V usage is TRBV11-2 and J usage is TRBJ2-7, with 7 positions matching TRBD1. There are 14 residues in the CDR3. CDR1 and CDR2 (germline): SGHAT, FQNNGV. With V trimmed by 5 bases and J by 1 base, 5 bases remained unmatched. The CDR3 sequence is CASSPGTASYEQYF. For the CDR3, the DNA is TGTGCCAGCAGCCCCGGGACAGCGTCCTACGAGCAGTACTTC.

The table lists this clone with a few counts. The J gene is TRBJ2-3, the V gene TRBV11-2; TRBD2 aligns across 8 bases. This CDR3 has 16 residues. CDR1 and CDR2 (germline): SGHAT, FQNNGV. The J segment lost 2 bases and the V segment lost 5 bases, leaving 9 bases of the junction unmatched. Written as DNA, the CDR3 is TGTGCCAGCAGCACCCTTGGGCGGGGGGTCACAGATACGCAGTATTTT. Translation: CASSTLGRGVTDTQYF.